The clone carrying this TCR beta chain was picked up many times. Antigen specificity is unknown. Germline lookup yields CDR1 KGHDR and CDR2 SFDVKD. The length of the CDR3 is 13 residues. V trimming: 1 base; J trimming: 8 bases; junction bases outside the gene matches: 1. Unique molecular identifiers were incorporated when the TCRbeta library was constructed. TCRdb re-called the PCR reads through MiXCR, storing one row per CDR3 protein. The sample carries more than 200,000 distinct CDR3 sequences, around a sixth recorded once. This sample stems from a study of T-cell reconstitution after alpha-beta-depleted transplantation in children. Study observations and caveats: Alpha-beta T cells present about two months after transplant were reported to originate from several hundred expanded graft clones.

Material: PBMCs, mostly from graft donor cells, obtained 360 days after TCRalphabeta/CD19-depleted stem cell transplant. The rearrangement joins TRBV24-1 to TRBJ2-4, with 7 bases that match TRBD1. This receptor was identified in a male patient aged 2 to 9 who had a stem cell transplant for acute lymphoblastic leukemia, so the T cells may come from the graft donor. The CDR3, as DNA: TGTGCCACCAGTGATTTTGACAGGGACATTCAGTACTTC. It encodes CATSDFDRDIQYF.